The 23 T cell receptor beta chains presented below share a single source sample, sequenced in a study of sequential checkpoint blockade in melanoma. This table comes from immunoSEQ multiplex PCR, and its TCRdb copy is limited to in-frame clones, with some not included. The sample has under 40,000 clones, about 88% seen once. Treatment specified: randomized to nivolumab then ipilimumab (arm A) or the reverse (arm B). The input for sequencing was CD8+ T cells sorted from blood (inferred from file names), taken from a patient given nivolumab and ipilimumab in sequence. The source is a human donor with melanoma.

V is TRBV15 and J is TRBJ2-1; 9 bases align to TRBD1. The junction had 8 bases not matched to a gene; V was cut back by 2 bases and J by 15 bases. CDR1 LNHNV and CDR2 YYDKDF come from the germline V gene (reference sequence). This CDR3 spans 13 amino acids. Written as DNA, the CDR3 is TGTGCCACCAGCAGAACCACCGGGACAGGGAGGTTCTTC. This codes for CATSRTTGTGRFF.

The rearrangement joins TRBV13 to TRBJ2-5; TRBD1 aligns across 8 bases. In germline, CDR1 is PRHDT, CDR2 FYEKMQ (reference sequence). This CDR3 has 14 residues. The junction had 3 bases not matched to a gene; V was cut back by 5 bases and J by 1 base. CDR3 region: CASSPGTGQETQYF. CDR3 sequence (DNA): TGTGCCAGCAGCCCCGGGACAGGCCAAGAGACCCAGTACTTC.

CDR3 amino acids: CSVGAENTEAFF. The CDR3 DNA sequence: TGCAGCGTTGGCGCGGAAAACACTGAAGCTTTCTTT. The rearrangement joins TRBV29-1 to TRBJ1-1; D unclear. This CDR3 has 12 amino acids. Trimming took 4 bases from V and 2 from J, leaving 8 bases between them. Germline V lookup: CDR1 SQVTM, CDR2 ANQGSEA.

This clone was recorded once. The J gene is TRBJ1-2, the V gene TRBV29-1; TRBD1 matches at 12 bases. This CDR3 has 13 amino acids. V shed 6 bases, J shed 7 bases, and the junction held 6 bases outside the gene matches. Germline assignment: CDR1 SQVTM and CDR2 ANQGSEA. CDR3 region: CSVVGQGAPGYTF. The CDR3 DNA is TGCAGCGTCGTGGGACAGGGGGCGCCTGGCTACACCTTC.

The V gene is TRBV2, the J gene TRBJ1-1; 10 nucleotides align to TRBD1. The CDR3 is 15 residues long. CDR1 and CDR2 from the germline V gene are SNHLY and FYNNEI. J was trimmed by 5 bases and V by 1 base; bases with no gene match: 4. CDR3 protein: CASSEVTGGGTEAFF. CDR3 DNA: TGTGCCAGCAGTGAAGTGACAGGGGGCGGGACTGAAGCTTTCTTT.

V and J are TRBV11-3 and TRBJ1-2; 8 bases match TRBD1. V shed 5 bases, J shed 5 bases, and the junction held 19 bases outside the gene matches. The CDR3 has 18 amino acids. CDR1 is SGHNT and CDR2 is YENEEA in the germline V gene. The CDR3 nucleotides read TGTGCCAGCAGCCTAGGACAGGGCCTAAGTAGCCTTACATATGGCTACACCTTC. This sequence encodes CASSLGQGLSSLTYGYTF.

V gene TRBV4-2 combines with J gene TRBJ2-7; TRBD1 is a possible D gene (6 bases). The CDR3 runs to 14 residues. V gave up 0 bases and J gave up 7 bases, with 13 bases separating them. The germline gives CDR1 LGHNA, CDR2 YNFKEQ. CDR3 in amino acids: CASSQDNRVWEQYF. In DNA form, the CDR3 reads TGTGCCAGCAGCCAAGACAACAGGGTGTGGGAGCAGTACTTC.

The V call is TRBV6-5, the J call TRBJ2-4; the D gene is possibly TRBD2 (6 bases). The germline V and J ends were trimmed by 2 bases and 1 base, with 12 bases remaining between them. Germline loops: CDR1 MNHEY, CDR2 SVGAGI. The CDR3 consists of 16 residues. The chain's CDR3 is CASSYLPSGAKNIQYF. As DNA, the CDR3 is TGTGCCAGCAGTTACCTCCCCAGCGGGGCCAAAAACATTCAGTACTTC.

The chain carries TRBV29-1 and TRBJ2-5; D uncertain. CDR1 and CDR2 from the germline V gene are SQVTM and ANQGSEA. The CDR3 consists of 13 residues. Trimming removed 4 bases at V and 3 bases at J, with 12 bases between. The CDR3 DNA sequence: TGCAGCGTTGTTACGGTCGATGAAGAGACCCAGTACTTC. This gives the protein CSVVTVDEETQYF.

This chain connects TRBV7-2 to TRBJ2-3; D is unclear. With 3 bases removed from V and 2 bases from J, the gap between germline ends came to 9 bases. Germline assignment: CDR1 SGHTA and CDR2 FQGNSA. There are 14 residues in the CDR3. The CDR3 nucleotides read TGTGCCAGCAGCTTCACTCATGCCACAGATACGCAGTATTTT. Amino acid sequence: CASSFTHATDTQYF.

The rearrangement links TRBV28 to TRBJ2-7; 10 nucleotides match TRBD1. Germline values: CDR1 MDHEN, CDR2 SYDVKM. CDR3 length: 14 residues. Unmatched junction bases numbered 6, after V lost 5 bases and J lost 5 bases. CDR3 sequence (DNA): TGTGCCAGCAGTGTGACAGGGGGCGCGCACGAGCAGTACTTC. Translating it yields CASSVTGGAHEQYF.

This rearrangement joins TRBV10-3 to TRBJ2-6; D gene unclear. The CDR3 contains 12 residues. The germline V and J ends were trimmed by 8 bases and 2 bases, with 4 bases remaining between them. CDR1 and CDR2 from the germline V gene are ENHRY and SYGVKD. The CDR3 sequence: CAIGAGANVLTF. The CDR3 DNA reads as TGTGCCATCGGAGCTGGGGCCAACGTCCTGACTTTC.

V and J are TRBV10-1 and TRBJ2-2, with 7 bases lining up with TRBD1. Per germline, CDR1 WNHNN and CDR2 SYGVQD (reference sequence). V was pared by 10 bases and J by 5 bases, with 10 bases of the junction left unmatched. This CDR3 has 14 residues. In DNA, the CDR3 is TGCGCCACCCGAAGGACAGGACAGACCGGGGAGCTGTTTTTT. It specifies CATRRTGQTGELFF.

The CDR3 loop reads CASSYSIGVIYNEQFF. The CDR3 DNA follows: TGTGCCAGCAGTTACTCGATCGGGGTAATCTACAATGAGCAGTTCTTC. The chain employs TRBV6-5 and TRBJ2-1, with D perhaps TRBD2 (5 bases). Germline loops: CDR1 MNHEY, CDR2 SVGAGI. This CDR3 region has 16 residues. V gave up 0 bases and J gave up 3 bases, with 12 bases separating them.

J is TRBJ1-5 and V is TRBV5-6, with D hard to call. This CDR3 has 14 amino acids. Germline V gives CDR1 SGHDT, CDR2 YYEEEE. The V gene lost 2 bases and the J gene lost 7 bases, with 13 bases spanning the gap. DNA for the CDR3: TGTGCCAGCAGCTTTAAACAGAGTTACCAGCCCCAGCATTTT. Protein product: CASSFKQSYQPQHF.

This sequence joins TRBV10-2 and TRBJ2-7, with unresolved D. The CDR3 is 12 residues long. The V gene's germline CDR1 is WSHSY and CDR2 SAAADI. Trimming cost V 10 bases and J 3 bases, with 13 bases left between them. The CDR3 protein is CAIQNARYEQYF. In DNA form, the CDR3 reads TGCGCCATACAAAACGCCCGCTACGAGCAGTACTTC.

The chain recombines TRBV5-4 with TRBJ2-7; D call uncertain. V lost 0 bases, J lost 0 bases, and 10 bases lay in between. Germline V lookup: CDR1 SGHNT, CDR2 YYREEE (reference sequence). This CDR3 comprises 15 residues. CDR3 sequence reads: CASSLGRESSYEQYF. CDR3 in DNA: TGTGCCAGCAGCTTGGGTCGAGAGAGCTCCTACGAGCAGTACTTC. The full variable domain, completed using reference TRBV5-4 and TRBJ2-7, is ETGVTQSPTHLIKTRGQQVTLRCSSQSGHNTVSWYQQALGQGPQFIFQYYREEENGRGNFPPRFSGLQFPNYSSELNVNALELDDSALYLCASSLGRESSYEQYFGPGTRLTVT.

The chain carries TRBV13 and TRBJ2-7; 9 nucleotides agree with TRBD2. From germline, CDR1 is PRHDT and CDR2 FYEKMQ (reference sequence). The CDR3 spans 16 residues. The junction had 5 bases not matched to a gene; V was cut back by 0 bases and J by 2 bases. The CDR3 region is CASSLGLAGGPYEQYF. The CDR3 nucleotides are TGTGCCAGCAGCTTAGGCCTGGCGGGAGGGCCCTACGAGCAGTACTTC. Using reference TRBV13 and TRBJ2-7 for the parts outside the CDR3, the full variable domain is AAGVIQSPRHLIKEKRETATLKCYPIPRHDTVYWYQQGPGQDPQFLISFYEKMQSDKGSIPDRFSAQQFSDYHSELNMSSLELGDSALYFCASSLGLAGGPYEQYFGPGTRLTVT.

The chain combines TRBV19 with TRBJ2-2; 9 positions agree with TRBD1. Germline loops: CDR1 LNHDA, CDR2 SQIVND (reference sequence). CDR3 length equals 19 residues. V dropped 2 bases and J dropped 0; count of bases not matched to a gene: 10. CDR3 sequence: CASSIRDRALFANTGELFF. In DNA form, the CDR3 reads TGTGCCAGTAGTATACGGGACAGGGCCCTGTTCGCGAACACCGGGGAGCTGTTTTTT.

This sequence joins TRBV7-8 and TRBJ2-1, with TRBD2 matching 15 bases. This CDR3 is built from 17 residues. Germline V gene lookup returns CDR1 SGHVS and CDR2 FQNEAQ. Trimming removed 5 bases from V and 1 base from J; junction bases left unmatched: 3. CDR3 DNA sequence: TGTGCCAGCAGCCATGGACTAGCGGGGGGGTCCTACAATGAGCAGTTCTTC. Its translation: CASSHGLAGGSYNEQFF.

The V gene is TRBV9, the J gene TRBJ2-7; TRBD2 might be the D (6 bases). Deletions cut 3 bases from V and 2 bases from J, with 18 bases between. CDR1 and CDR2 (germline): SGDLS, YYNGEE. The CDR3 sequence is 16 residues long. CDR3 bases: TGTGCCAGCAGCGAAACGGGGAGGCGTGGGACCTACGAGCAGTACTTC. This encodes CASSETGRRGTYEQYF.

The J gene is TRBJ2-7, the V gene TRBV4-3, with 8 positions matching TRBD1. Germline CDR1 LGHNA, CDR2 YSLEER. The CDR3 sequence is 16 residues long. V lost 0 bases to trimming and J lost 4 bases; unmatched junction nucleotides: 8. The CDR3 DNA is TGCGCCAGCAGCCAAGATCGGACAGGGCGGTGGTACGAGCAGTACTTC. It is translated as CASSQDRTGRWYEQYF.

The chain recombines TRBV19 with TRBJ1-1, with D unresolved. V lost 5 bases and J lost 5, with 12 bases in between. The CDR3 is 13 residues long. Germline CDR1 is LNHDA and CDR2 is SQIVND (reference sequence). CDR3 loop: CASSEDLETEAFF. DNA of the CDR3: TGTGCCAGTAGTGAGGACTTGGAGACTGAAGCTTTCTTT. The full variable domain, its missing parts supplied by reference TRBV19 and TRBJ1-1, is DGGITQSPKYLFRKEGQNVTLSCEQNLNHDAMYWYRQDPGQGLRLIYYSQIVNDFQKGDIAEGYSVSREKKESFPLTVTSAQKNPTAFYLCASSEDLETEAFFGQGTRLTVV.